This T cell receptor (beta chain) was profiled in a study of T cell responses to AZD1222 COVID-19 vaccine. Findings and limits, study-wide: Epitopes outside B.1.351 and B.1.1.7 mutated regions reportedly drew nearly half of spike TCRs. Spike-specific TCR breadth and depth rose after two AZD1222 doses. In all cases, repertoires were sampled only after the peak T cell response.

Of note for this clone: Its antigen is unknown.

This table comes from immunoSEQ multiplex PCR, and its TCRdb copy is limited to in-frame clones, with some not included. The sample has roughly 100,000 clones; roughly nine tenths are singletons. Sequenced material: peripheral blood, taken on day 0 of AZD1222 vaccination. The clonotype originates from an adult in good health.

The CDR3 coding sequence is TGTGCCAGCACCCTCTGGGGTGAGCAGTTCTTC. Its protein product is CASTLWGEQFF. The chain links TRBV28 to TRBJ2-1, with no clear D. Trimming removed 7 bases at V and 9 bases at J, with 10 bases between. Germline V gives CDR1 MDHEN, CDR2 SYDVKM. CDR3 length equals 11 residues.